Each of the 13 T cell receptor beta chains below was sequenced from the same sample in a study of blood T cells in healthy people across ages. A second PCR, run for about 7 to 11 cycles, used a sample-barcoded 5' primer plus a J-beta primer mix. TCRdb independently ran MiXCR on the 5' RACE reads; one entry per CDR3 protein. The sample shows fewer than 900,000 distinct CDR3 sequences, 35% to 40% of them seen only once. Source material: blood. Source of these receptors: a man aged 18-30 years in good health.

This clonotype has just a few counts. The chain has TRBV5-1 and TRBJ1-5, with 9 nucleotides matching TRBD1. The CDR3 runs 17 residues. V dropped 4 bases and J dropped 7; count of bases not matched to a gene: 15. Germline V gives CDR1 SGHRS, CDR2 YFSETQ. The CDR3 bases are TGCGCCAGCAGCCCGAATCCGGGACAGGGTTCCGGCCAGCCCCAGCATTTT. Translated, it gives CASSPNPGQGSGQPQHF.

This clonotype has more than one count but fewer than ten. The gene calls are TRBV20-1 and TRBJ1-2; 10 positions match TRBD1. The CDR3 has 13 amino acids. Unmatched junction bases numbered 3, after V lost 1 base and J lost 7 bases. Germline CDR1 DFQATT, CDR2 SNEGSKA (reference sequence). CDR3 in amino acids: CSARGQGAGGYTF. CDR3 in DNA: TGCAGTGCTAGAGGACAGGGGGCGGGTGGCTACACCTTC.

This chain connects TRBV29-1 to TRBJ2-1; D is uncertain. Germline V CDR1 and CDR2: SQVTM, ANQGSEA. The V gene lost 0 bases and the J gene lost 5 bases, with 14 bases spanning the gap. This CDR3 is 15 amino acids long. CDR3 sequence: CSVEDLGKPNNEQFF. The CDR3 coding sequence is TGCAGCGTTGAAGATCTGGGCAAGCCGAACAATGAGCAGTTCTTC.

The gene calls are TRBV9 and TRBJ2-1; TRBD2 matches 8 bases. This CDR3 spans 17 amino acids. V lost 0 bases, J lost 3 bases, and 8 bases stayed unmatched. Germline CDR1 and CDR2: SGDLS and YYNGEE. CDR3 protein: CASSVATKRGIYNEQFF. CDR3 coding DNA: TGTGCCAGCAGCGTAGCTACGAAGCGGGGGATCTACAATGAGCAGTTCTTC.

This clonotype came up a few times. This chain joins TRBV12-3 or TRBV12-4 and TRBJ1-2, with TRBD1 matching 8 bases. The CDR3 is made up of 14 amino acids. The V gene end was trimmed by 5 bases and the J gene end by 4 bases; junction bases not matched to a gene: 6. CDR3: CASSGGGQAYGYTF. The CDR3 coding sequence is TGTGCCAGCAGTGGGGGGGGACAGGCCTATGGCTACACCTTC.

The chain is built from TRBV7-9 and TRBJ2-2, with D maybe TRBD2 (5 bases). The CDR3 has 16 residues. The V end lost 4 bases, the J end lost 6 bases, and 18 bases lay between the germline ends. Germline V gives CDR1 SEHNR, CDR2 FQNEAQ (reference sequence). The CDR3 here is CASSSRGDSSSGELFF. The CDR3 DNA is TGTGCCAGCAGCTCACGGGGAGATAGCAGCTCCGGGGAGCTGTTTTTT.

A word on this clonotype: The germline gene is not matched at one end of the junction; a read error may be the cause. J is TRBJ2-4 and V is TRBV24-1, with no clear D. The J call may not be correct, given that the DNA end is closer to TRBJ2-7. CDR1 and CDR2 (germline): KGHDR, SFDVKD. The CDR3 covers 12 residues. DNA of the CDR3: TGTGCCGCCAGTGAACCCGACTACGAGCAGTACTTC. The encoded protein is CAASEPDYEQYF.

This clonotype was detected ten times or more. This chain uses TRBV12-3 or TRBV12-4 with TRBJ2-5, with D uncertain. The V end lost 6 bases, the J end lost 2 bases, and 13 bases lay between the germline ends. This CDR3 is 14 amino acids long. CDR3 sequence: CASSPTGGQETQYF. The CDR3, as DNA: TGTGCCAGCAGCCCAACCGGTGGACAAGAGACCCAGTACTTC.

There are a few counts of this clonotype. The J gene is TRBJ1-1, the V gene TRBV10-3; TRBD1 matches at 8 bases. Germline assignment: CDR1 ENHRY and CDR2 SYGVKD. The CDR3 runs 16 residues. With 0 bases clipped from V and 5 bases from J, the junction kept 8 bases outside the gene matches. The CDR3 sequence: CAISESRTGRWTEAFF. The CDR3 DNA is TGTGCCATCAGTGAGTCTCGGACAGGGCGGTGGACTGAAGCTTTCTTT.

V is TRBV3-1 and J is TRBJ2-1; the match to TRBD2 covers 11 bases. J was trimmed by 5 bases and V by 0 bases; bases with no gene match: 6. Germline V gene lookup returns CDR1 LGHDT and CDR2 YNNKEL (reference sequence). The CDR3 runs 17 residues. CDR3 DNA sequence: TGTGCCAGCAGCCAAGATCAGTATAGCGGGGGGGACAATGAGCAGTTCTTC. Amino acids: CASSQDQYSGGDNEQFF.

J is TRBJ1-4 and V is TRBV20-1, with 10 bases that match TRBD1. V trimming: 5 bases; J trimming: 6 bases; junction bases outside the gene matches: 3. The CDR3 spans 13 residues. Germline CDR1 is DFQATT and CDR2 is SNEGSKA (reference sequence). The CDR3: CSAGQGVDEKLFF. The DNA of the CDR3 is TGCAGTGCTGGACAGGGGGTCGATGAAAAACTGTTTTTT.

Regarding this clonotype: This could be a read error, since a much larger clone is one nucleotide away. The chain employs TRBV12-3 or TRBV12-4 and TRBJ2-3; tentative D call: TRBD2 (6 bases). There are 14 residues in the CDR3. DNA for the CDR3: TGTGCCAGCGGGGCGGGAACTAGCACAGGTACGCAGTATTTT. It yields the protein CASGAGTSTGTQYF.

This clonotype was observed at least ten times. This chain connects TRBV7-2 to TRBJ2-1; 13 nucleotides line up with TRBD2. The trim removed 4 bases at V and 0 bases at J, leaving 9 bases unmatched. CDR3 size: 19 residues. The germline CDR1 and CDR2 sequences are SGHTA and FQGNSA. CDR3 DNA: TGTGCCAGCAGCTCAACTAGCGGGGGGGCCCTAAGCTCCTACAATGAGCAGTTCTTC. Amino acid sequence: CASSSTSGGALSSYNEQFF.